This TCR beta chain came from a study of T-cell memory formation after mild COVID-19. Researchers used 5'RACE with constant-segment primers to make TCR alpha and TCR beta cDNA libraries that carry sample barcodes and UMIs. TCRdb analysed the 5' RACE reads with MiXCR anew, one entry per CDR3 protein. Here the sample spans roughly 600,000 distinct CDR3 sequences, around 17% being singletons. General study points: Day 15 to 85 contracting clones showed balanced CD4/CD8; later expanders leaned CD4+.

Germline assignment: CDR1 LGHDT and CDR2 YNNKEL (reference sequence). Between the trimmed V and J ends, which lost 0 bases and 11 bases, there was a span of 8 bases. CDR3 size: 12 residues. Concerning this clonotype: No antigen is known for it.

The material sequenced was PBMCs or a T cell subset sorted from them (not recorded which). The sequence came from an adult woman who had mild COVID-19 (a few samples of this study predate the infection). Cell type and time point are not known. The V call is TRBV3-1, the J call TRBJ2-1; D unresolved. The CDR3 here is CASSQDAAQQFF. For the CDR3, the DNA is TGTGCCAGCAGCCAAGACGCGGCTCAGCAGTTCTTC.